These 26 T cell receptor beta chains came from one sample sequenced in a study of Ad26.COV2.S vaccination and SARS-CoV-2 variants. Method: immunoSEQ multiplex PCR; TCRdb's copy keeps in-frame clones and lacks some. The sample includes around 250,000 clones, around 88% of them seen just once. Treatment: around 19 received Ad26.COV2.S at low or high dose, single or two shots; about 5 received placebo; per-sample allocation not given. Following the first vaccine or placebo injection, samples were taken on day 63. The starting material was peripheral blood, obtained in a trial of Ad26.COV2.S vaccine versus placebo. These receptors all stem from a person aged 18-60 years who received the Ad26.COV2.S COVID-19 vaccine or a placebo.

The sample holds one count of this clone. The chain is built from TRBV6-6 and TRBJ2-2; D possibly matches TRBD1 or TRBD2 (7 bases each). There are 16 residues in the CDR3. Germline CDR1 and CDR2: MNHNY and SVGAGI (reference sequence). Trimming took off 5 bases at V and 4 bases at J, with 17 bases between the two ends. CDR3 bases: TGTGCCAGCAGTACCAGAGACAGGGAGGGCACCGGGGAGCTGTTTTTT. This encodes CASSTRDREGTGELFF.

The chain combines TRBV2 with TRBJ2-5; D not resolved. Germline V gives CDR1 SNHLY, CDR2 FYNNEI. The CDR3 runs to 11 residues. V was trimmed by 5 bases and J by 1 base, leaving 2 bases between them. CDR3 bases: TGTGCCAGCAGTCTCCAAGAGACCCAGTACTTC. The encoded protein is CASSLQETQYF.

The V gene is TRBV5-1, the J gene TRBJ2-2; 7 bases fit TRBD2. The CDR3 has 15 amino acids. The V and J ends lost 0 bases and 6 bases, in that order; junction bases with no gene match: 5. Germline V gene sequence: CDR1 SGHRS, CDR2 YFSETQ. The CDR3 spells CASSLAGGGAGELFF. Written as DNA, the CDR3 is TGCGCCAGCAGCTTGGCGGGAGGAGGCGCCGGGGAGCTGTTTTTT. Variable domain in full (rest from reference TRBV5-1 and TRBJ2-2): KAGVTQTPRYLIKTRGQQVTLSCSPISGHRSVSWYQQTPGQGLQFLFEYFSETQRNKGNFPGRFSGRQFSNSRSEMNVSTLELGDSALYLCASSLAGGGAGELFFGEGSRLTVL.

This CDR3 is CASSHSGQGVSRELFF. The DNA of the CDR3 is TGCGCCAGCAGTCACAGCGGACAGGGGGTTAGCCGGGAGCTGTTTTTT. The V gene is TRBV23-1, the J gene TRBJ2-2; 10 nucleotides line up with TRBD1. TRBV23-1 is recorded as an ORF, its role being uncertain. CDR3 length equals 16 residues. The junction had 10 bases not matched to a gene; V was cut back by 3 bases and J by 9 bases.

The rearrangement uses TRBV6-6 and TRBJ2-7; D not resolved. V was cut by 2 bases and J by 1 base, with 9 bases left in between. Looked up from germline, CDR1 is MNHNY and CDR2 is SVGAGI (reference sequence). The CDR3 runs to 14 residues. The CDR3 here is CASSYRVPSYEQYF. The CDR3 bases are TGTGCCAGCAGTTACCGAGTCCCTTCCTACGAGCAGTACTTC.

The chain carries TRBV4-2 and TRBJ2-7; no clear D gene. Trimming pared 3 bases from V and 5 bases from J, leaving 8 bases between. CDR3 length equals 12 residues. Germline CDR1 LGHNA, CDR2 YNFKEQ. CDR3 sequence: CASSQGRHEQYF. CDR3 in DNA: TGTGCCAGCAGCCAGGGAAGGCACGAGCAGTACTTC.

The genes are TRBV19 and TRBJ1-1; D is perhaps TRBD1 (5 bases). V was pared by 4 bases and J by 13 bases, with 16 bases between. The CDR3 is made up of 12 amino acids. The germline V gene has CDR1 LNHDA and CDR2 SQIVND (reference sequence). The CDR3 DNA reads TGTGCCAGTAGTACCCAGGTGGGGGAGGATTTCTTT. Protein: CASSTQVGEDFF.

This clone occurred a few times. The rearrangement joins TRBV5-1 to TRBJ2-7; D not certain. Germline V CDR1 and CDR2: SGHRS, YFSETQ. The CDR3 loop spans 15 amino acids. Trimming took 5 bases from V and 0 from J, leaving 15 bases between them. CDR3 sequence reads: CASREGSLLSYEQYF. The CDR3 DNA sequence: TGCGCCAGCAGGGAAGGATCCTTACTCTCCTACGAGCAGTACTTC.

The chain couples TRBV18 to TRBJ2-3; possibly TRBD1 or TRBD2 for D (5 bases each). There are 16 residues in the CDR3. Per the germline V gene, CDR1 is KGHSH and CDR2 is LQKENI. V lost 4 bases and J 0 bases, leaving 14 bases between the germline ends. The CDR3: CASSLNPGPSTDTQYF. The DNA for the CDR3 is TGTGCCAGCTCACTCAATCCGGGACCTAGCACAGATACGCAGTATTTT.

This clone occurred once. V usage is TRBV5-6 and J usage is TRBJ2-1; TRBD1 is a possible D gene (5 bases). Trimming shortened V by 3 bases and J by 15 bases, and 13 bases separated the two germline ends. The CDR3 covers 11 residues. The germline gives CDR1 SGHDT, CDR2 YYEEEE. CDR3 nucleotides: TGTGCCAGCAGCTCATCACAGGAGTTGTTCTTC. Amino acid sequence: CASSSSQELFF.

V gene TRBV19 combines with J gene TRBJ1-6, with 11 bases identical to TRBD1. CDR1 and CDR2 (germline): LNHDA, SQIVND (reference sequence). J was trimmed by 6 bases and V by 4 bases; bases with no gene match: 14. CDR3 length: 19 amino acids. The CDR3 bases are TGTGCCAGTAGTACGACCGCCGGGACAGGGGGTCATTTTAATTCACCCCTCCACTTT. This sequence encodes CASSTTAGTGGHFNSPLHF.

This clone occurred once. V usage is TRBV7-2 and J usage is TRBJ2-3, with D uncertain. The CDR3 extends over 15 amino acids. Germline-derived CDR1 and CDR2 are SGHTA and FQGNSA. V lost 8 bases to trimming and J lost 2 bases, with 17 bases between them. The CDR3, as DNA: TGTGCCAGCGGATTATCTCCGCTGAACACAGATACGCAGTATTTT. Its translation is CASGLSPLNTDTQYF.

The chain recombines TRBV20-1 with TRBJ1-2, with 8 bases fitting TRBD1. The CDR3 runs 11 residues. Germline CDR1 and CDR2: DFQATT and SNEGSKA (reference sequence). CDR3 residues: CTARGPAGYTF. The CDR3 region has the DNA TGCACCGCCAGGGGGCCCGCCGGCTACACCTTC.

The CDR3 bases are TGTGCCAGCAGCCAAGTTGAGGTACCGGGAACCCAGTACTTC. Encoded protein: CASSQVEVPGTQYF. The rearrangement links TRBV14 to TRBJ2-5; D possibly corresponds to TRBD2 (5 bases). This CDR3 is 14 amino acids long. The V and J ends lost 1 base and 8 bases respectively, with 14 bases between them. Germline V CDR1 and CDR2: SGHDN, FVKESK.

The CDR3 DNA sequence: TGTGCCAGCAGTGAAGCGCTTCGTAGGGACAGGACAAAAGGATTTAATGGCTACACCTTC. It encodes CASSEALRRDRTKGFNGYTF. V gene TRBV2 combines with J gene TRBJ1-2; 8 nucleotides align to TRBD1. The CDR3 is 20 residues long. Germline loops: CDR1 SNHLY, CDR2 FYNNEI. The V gene end was trimmed by 0 bases and the J gene end by 6 bases; junction bases not matched to a gene: 21.

The chain recombines TRBV29-1 with TRBJ2-7, with 8 bases identical to TRBD1. The CDR3 covers 12 residues. The germline V gene encodes CDR1 SQVTM and CDR2 ANQGSEA. V gave up 6 bases and J gave up 6 bases; unmatched junction bases: 7. The CDR3 reads CSVRQGNGEQYV. The CDR3, as DNA: TGCAGCGTCCGACAGGGGAACGGCGAGCAGTACGTC.

The rearrangement uses TRBV10-3 and TRBJ1-6, with D hard to call. Between the trimmed V and J ends, which lost 2 bases and 10 bases, there was a span of 12 bases. This CDR3 region has 14 residues. Germline-derived CDR1 and CDR2 are ENHRY and SYGVKD. CDR3 in DNA: TGTGCCATCAGTGAGGGCCAGCTTCGGTCACCCCTCCACTTT. Translating gives CAISEGQLRSPLHF.

The chain recombines TRBV19 with TRBJ2-1; 11 bases match TRBD2. J gave up 3 bases and V 5 bases, and 3 bases lay outside the gene matches. CDR1 LNHDA and CDR2 SQIVND come from the germline V gene (reference sequence). The CDR3 has 15 amino acids. This chain's CDR3 is CASSPLAGGYNEQFF. CDR3 in DNA: TGTGCCAGTAGTCCCCTAGCGGGAGGCTACAATGAGCAGTTCTTC.

The chain joins TRBV9 to TRBJ2-5; D assignment may be TRBD1 or TRBD2 (5 bases each). The CDR3 is 13 residues long. CDR1 is SGDLS and CDR2 is YYNGEE in the germline V gene. With 4 bases removed from V and 4 bases from J, the gap between germline ends came to 11 bases. The CDR3 nucleotides read TGTGCCAGCAGCATGGGGGTTCGAGAGACCCAGTACTTC. Residues: CASSMGVRETQYF.

In its sample, this clone was seen once. This chain links TRBV7-2 with TRBJ2-3, with D possibly being TRBD2 (7 bases). Germline CDR1 is SGHTA and CDR2 is FQGNSA. The CDR3 is 15 residues long. The V and J ends lost 5 bases and 7 bases respectively, with 19 bases between them. Here the CDR3 DNA reads TGTGCCAGCAGCCCCTTCGCGGGGGCTTCAAATACGCAGTATTTT. Amino acids: CASSPFAGASNTQYF.

The rearrangement joins TRBV9 to TRBJ2-3; TRBD2 matches at 11 bases. This CDR3 spans 16 amino acids. Unmatched junction bases numbered 6, after V lost 1 base and J lost 5 bases. Germline loops: CDR1 SGDLS, CDR2 YYNGEE. The CDR3 here is CASSVHLAGGKDTQYF. The CDR3 nucleotides are TGTGCCAGCAGCGTACATCTAGCGGGGGGCAAAGATACGCAGTATTTT.

The rearrangement uses TRBV18 and TRBJ2-5, with 10 bases that match TRBD2. Trimming at V came to 3 bases and at J to 2 bases, leaving 3 bases not matched to a gene. This CDR3 has 15 residues. Germline CDR1 KGHSH, CDR2 LQKENI. CDR3: CASSPLAGEQETQYF. The CDR3 region has the DNA TGTGCCAGCTCACCCCTAGCGGGAGAACAAGAGACCCAGTACTTC.

This clone was observed a few times. The chain recombines TRBV19 with TRBJ1-2; 8 bases are shared with TRBD1. The CDR3 covers 15 residues. With 10 bases clipped from V and 6 bases from J, the junction kept 16 bases outside the gene matches. Germline CDR1 and CDR2: LNHDA and SQIVND (reference sequence). CDR3 DNA: TGTGCCACCCAAAGCCCCGGACAGGGATCGAATGGCTACACCTTC. Amino acids: CATQSPGQGSNGYTF. The whole variable domain, filled in from reference TRBV19 and TRBJ1-2, reads DGGITQSPKYLFRKEGQNVTLSCEQNLNHDAMYWYRQDPGQGLRLIYYSQIVNDFQKGDIAEGYSVSREKKESFPLTVTSAQKNPTAFYLCATQSPGQGSNGYTFGSGTRLTVV.

A few counts support this clone. Other DNA sequences in the same sample also yield this CDR3. The rearrangement uses TRBV7-3 and TRBJ1-1, with D unresolved. Trimming removed 1 base from V and 2 bases from J, with 5 bases in between. Germline values: CDR1 SGHTA, CDR2 FQGTGA. The CDR3 length is 13 residues. Written as DNA, the CDR3 is TGTGCCAGCAGCTTAAGTCTTAACACTGAAGCTTTCTTT. Its protein product is CASSLSLNTEAFF.

The rearrangement uses TRBV7-9 and TRBJ1-2, with 9 nucleotides matching TRBD1. This CDR3 is built from 15 residues. V lost 2 bases and J lost 4; bases outside the gene matches: 5. The germline CDR1 and CDR2 sequences are SEHNR and FQNEAQ (reference sequence). The DNA for the CDR3 is TGTGCCAGCAGCTTAACCGGGACAGGGTTCTATGGCTACACCTTC. It codes for CASSLTGTGFYGYTF. The complete variable domain, with remaining parts taken from reference TRBV7-9 and TRBJ1-2, reads DTGVSQNPRHKITKRGQNVTFRCDPISEHNRLYWYRQTLGQGPEFLTYFQNEAQLEKSRLLSDRFSAERPKGSFSTLEIQRTEQGDSAMYLCASSLTGTGFYGYTFGSGTRLTVV.

The CDR3 sequence: CASSDGSSYNSPLHF. The DNA for the CDR3 is TGTGCCAGCAGTGACGGGAGCTCCTATAATTCACCCCTCCACTTT. The chain couples TRBV2 to TRBJ1-6; no definite D call. The V gene lost 3 bases and the J gene lost 0 bases, with 6 bases spanning the gap. In germline, CDR1 is SNHLY, CDR2 FYNNEI. This CDR3 contains 15 residues.